This T cell receptor (beta chain) was profiled in a study of T-cell reconstitution after alpha-beta-depleted transplantation in children. Findings and caveats of the study: T-cell numbers and diversity, one year after transplant, stemmed largely from T cells that were newly produced.

V dropped 2 bases and J dropped 3; count of bases not matched to a gene: 10. The CDR3 is made up of 17 amino acids. Library preparation (for TCRbeta) was performed with unique molecular identifiers. One entry per CDR3 protein results from TCRdb running MiXCR on the PCR reads. The profile shows a few hundred thousand distinct CDR3 sequences, roughly 27% of them singletons. This clonotype was counted a single time. Its antigen is as yet unknown. The sequence came from a boy under two years old with Wiskott-Aldrich syndrome, due to receive a stem cell transplant. Here the sequenced sample was PBMCs, taken before TCRalphabeta/CD19-depleted stem cell transplant. V and J are TRBV12-3 or TRBV12-4 and TRBJ2-7; 10 bases match TRBD1. The CDR3 DNA follows: TGTGCCAGCAGTTTACCCACCCGGGACAGGGGAGACTACGAGCAGTACTTC. Translation gives CASSLPTRDRGDYEQYF.